Listed below are T cell receptor beta chains from one sample, sequenced in a study of cytomegalovirus exposure and HLA in healthy donors. Libraries were prepared by immunoSEQ multiplex PCR; TCRdb keeps only in-frame clonotypes and omits some of them. This table holds over 200,000 clones, around 80% found once. The sample consisted of PBMCs. These receptors all stem from a woman aged 40-49 years in good health and CMV-seronegative. Both conserved end residues are part of each CDR3. Each record gives: V gene, clone size, D gene, J gene, CDR3 protein, CDR3 DNA. The D gene is left open where the match is weak. Size values are once, few and many counts, or a class for expanded clones, and some rows have none.

TRBV19	-	-	TRBJ1-2	CATEGGNNYGYTF	TGTGCCACTGAAGGGGGTAACAACTATGGCTACACCTTC
TRBV7-8	-	-	TRBJ2-5	CASSLLQGQETQYF	TGTGCCAGCAGCTTACTTCAGGGTCAAGAGACCCAGTACTTC
TRBV11-1	-	-	TRBJ2-1	CASSVGGTRNEQFF	TGTGCCAGCAGCGTCGGGGGTACTAGGAATGAGCAGTTCTTC
TRBV5-6	-	-	TRBJ2-4	CASSLFMATGRRNIQYF	TGTGCCAGCAGCTTGTTTATGGCGACAGGGAGGAGGAACATTCAGTACTTC
TRBV29-1	-	-	TRBJ1-1	CSGLGGTNTEAFF	TGCAGCGGGCTCGGCGGGACTAACACTGAAGCTTTCTTT
TRBV7-2	-	-	TRBJ1-6	CASSLLRGPNSPLHF	TGTGCCAGCAGCTTACTTAGGGGCCCTAATTCACCCCTCCACTTT
TRBV5-1	once	-	TRBJ1-6	CASSLDLFSPLHF	TGCGCCAGCAGCTTGGATCTCTTTTCACCCCTCCACTTT
TRBV9	-	TRBD2	TRBJ2-2	CASSVDGGGNGELFF	TGTGCCAGCAGCGTAGATGGCGGGGGGAACGGGGAGCTGTTTTTT
TRBV18	-	TRBD2	TRBJ2-7	CASSTSGGTSYEQYF	TGTGCCAGCTCAACTAGCGGGGGAACTTCCTACGAGCAGTACTTC
TRBV30	-	-	TRBJ1-3	CAWSLGDRISGNTIYF	TGTGCCTGGAGTCTCGGAGACCGAATCTCTGGAAACACCATATATTTT
TRBV6-5	-	TRBD2	TRBJ2-1	CASSLQRGGTFF	TGTGCCAGCAGCCTTCAGCGGGGGGGAACCTTCTTC
TRBV9	-	-	TRBJ1-1	CASSVAGMNTEAFF	TGTGCCAGCAGCGTAGCAGGGATGAACACTGAAGCTTTCTTT
TRBV30	-	TRBD2	TRBJ2-7	CAWSVLAGDYEQYF	TGTGCCTGGAGTGTACTAGCGGGGGATTACGAGCAGTACTTC
TRBV28	-	TRBD1	TRBJ1-6	CASSLTGGGYNSPLHF	TGTGCCAGCAGTTTGACAGGGGGGGGATATAATTCACCCCTCCACTTT
TRBV19	-	-	TRBJ2-2	CASTPGNTGELFF	TGTGCCAGTACCCCAGGCAACACCGGGGAGCTGTTTTTT
TRBV30	-	-	TRBJ1-3	CAWKTGSSGNTIYF	TGTGCCTGGAAGACAGGCAGCTCTGGAAACACCATATATTTT
TRBV28	-	-	TRBJ2-2	CASTTTVNTGELFF	TGTGCCAGCACGACGACAGTGAACACCGGGGAGCTGTTTTTT
TRBV7-2	few	-	TRBJ1-6	CASSLDALNSPLHF	TGTGCCAGCAGCTTAGACGCACTAAATTCACCCCTCCACTTT
TRBV5-1	-	TRBD1	TRBJ2-5	CASSQGAETQYF	TGCGCCAGCAGCCAGGGGGCAGAGACCCAGTACTTC
TRBV9	few	-	TRBJ1-1	CASSVDPVTEAFF	TGTGCCAGCAGCGTAGATCCGGTCACTGAAGCTTTCTTT
TRBV2	-	-	TRBJ1-1	CASGLQGNTEAFF	TGTGCCAGCGGGTTACAGGGGAACACTGAAGCTTTCTTT
TRBV30	-	TRBD1	TRBJ2-5	CAWSVQGVETQYF	TGTGCCTGGAGTGTACAGGGGGTTGAGACCCAGTACTTC
TRBV7-9	few	-	TRBJ2-3	CSSSPVADTQYF	TGTTCCAGCAGCCCAGTGGCAGATACGCAGTATTTT
TRBV4-3	-	TRBD2	TRBJ2-1	CASSQDIAGFYNEQFF	TGCGCCAGCAGCCAAGATATAGCGGGGTTTTACAATGAGCAGTTCTTC
TRBV6-5	-	TRBD2	TRBJ2-5	CASSYGGGWETQYF	TGTGCCAGCAGTTACGGCGGGGGGTGGGAGACCCAGTACTTC
TRBV7-9	-	-	TRBJ2-7	CASSPPGRGHEQYF	TGTGCCAGCAGCCCCCCGGGCAGGGGCCACGAGCAGTACTTC
TRBV5-4	-	-	TRBJ2-1	CASSLEQGPYNEQFF	TGTGCCAGCAGCTTGGAACAGGGCCCTTACAATGAGCAGTTCTTC
TRBV18	once	TRBD1	TRBJ1-2	CASSPRQGSYGYTF	TGTGCCAGCTCACCCCGACAGGGTTCCTATGGCTACACCTTC
TRBV6-6	-	TRBD1	TRBJ2-5	CASRTGGRETQYF	TGTGCCAGCCGTACAGGGGGCCGAGAGACCCAGTACTTC
TRBV10-3	-	-	TRBJ1-5	CAIRTGNQPQHF	TGTGCCATCAGGACAGGTAATCAGCCCCAGCATTTT
TRBV6-5	-	TRBD2	TRBJ2-5	CASSYGSGGPETQYF	TGTGCCAGCAGTTACGGGTCGGGGGGGCCAGAGACCCAGTACTTC
TRBV7-6	-	TRBD1	TRBJ1-5	CASSPGTGDGQPQHF	TGTGCCAGCAGCCCCGGGACAGGGGACGGGCAGCCCCAGCATTTT
TRBV25-1	-	-	TRBJ1-2	CASSPLDSNYGYTF	TGTGCCAGCAGTCCCCTGGACAGTAACTATGGCTACACCTTC
TRBV6-6	-	TRBD1	TRBJ1-2	CASSGQGSYGYTF	TGTGCCAGCAGCGGACAGGGCTCTTATGGCTACACCTTC
TRBV5-1	-	TRBD1	TRBJ1-6	CASSLLGQGSSPLHF	TGCGCCAGCAGCTTGCTTGGACAGGGTTCATCACCCCTCCACTTT
TRBV19	-	TRBD1	TRBJ1-3	CASSMPRAETGRNTIYF	TGTGCCAGTAGTATGCCGAGAGCTGAGACAGGGAGAAACACCATATATTTT
TRBV19	-	TRBD1	TRBJ2-7	CASSIPSETGGRGYEQYF	TGTGCCAGTAGTATCCCATCGGAAACAGGGGGAAGAGGGTACGAGCAGTACTTC
TRBV19	-	-	TRBJ1-1	CASSTSGHVGRGTEAFF	TGTGCCAGTAGTACTTCGGGACATGTTGGTCGTGGCACTGAAGCTTTCTTT
TRBV6-1	-	TRBD1	TRBJ2-2	CASSDRAYTGELFF	TGTGCCAGCAGCGACAGGGCATACACCGGGGAGCTGTTTTTT
TRBV25-1	-	TRBD2	TRBJ2-7	CASSEARRGDGDEQYF	TGTGCCAGCAGTGAAGCAAGGCGGGGGGATGGCGACGAGCAGTACTTC
TRBV19	-	-	TRBJ2-7	CASSIGRGNEQYF	TGTGCCAGTAGTATAGGACGGGGAAACGAGCAGTACTTC
TRBV7-6	-	-	TRBJ2-2	CASSQGIVHPPGELFF	TGTGCCAGCAGCCAGGGGATAGTTCATCCCCCCGGGGAGCTGTTTTTT
TRBV7-8	-	TRBD2	TRBJ2-1	CASSPGTRANEQFF	TGTGCCAGCAGCCCGGGGACTAGAGCTAATGAGCAGTTCTTC
TRBV7-3	-	TRBD1	TRBJ2-5	CASSHGQGETQYF	TGTGCCAGCAGCCATGGACAGGGTGAGACCCAGTACTTC
TRBV2	-	-	TRBJ1-1	CASSDGGAPPRQAFF	TGTGCCAGCAGCGACGGGGGGGCTCCACCAAGACAAGCTTTCTTT
TRBV27	-	TRBD2	TRBJ2-3	CASSAMTSGGGDTQYF	TGTGCCAGCAGTGCCATGACTAGCGGGGGGGGAGATACGCAGTATTTT
TRBV2	-	-	TRBJ2-7	CASLEDSSYEQYF	TGTGCCAGCCTAGAGGACAGCTCCTACGAGCAGTACTTC
TRBV5-6	-	-	TRBJ1-2	CASSMPRGGGYTF	TGTGCCAGCAGCATGCCCCGGGGGGGCGGCTACACCTTC
TRBV15	few	TRBD1	TRBJ1-1	CATSRDRAATGVMNTEAFF	TGTGCCACCAGCAGAGATAGGGCAGCAACAGGGGTCATGAACACTGAAGCTTTCTTT
TRBV5-6	-	-	TRBJ1-2	CASSTPTGSYGYTF	TGTGCCAGCAGCACCCCAACAGGTTCATACGGCTACACCTTC
TRBV11-3	-	-	TRBJ2-1	CASSLAAAGDYNEQFF	TGTGCCAGCAGCTTAGCGGCGGCAGGGGACTACAATGAGCAGTTCTTC
TRBV29-1	-	TRBD1	TRBJ2-5	CSTSTGGKETQYF	TGCAGCACCTCCACAGGGGGCAAGGAGACCCAGTACTTC
TRBV6-5	few	-	TRBJ1-1	CASSATGGAAFF	TGTGCCAGCAGTGCAACGGGGGGCGCGGCTTTCTTT
TRBV11-2	-	-	TRBJ1-5	CASSLTRASTWQGNQPQHF	TGTGCCAGCAGCTTAACTAGGGCCTCGACTTGGCAAGGCAATCAGCCCCAGCATTTT